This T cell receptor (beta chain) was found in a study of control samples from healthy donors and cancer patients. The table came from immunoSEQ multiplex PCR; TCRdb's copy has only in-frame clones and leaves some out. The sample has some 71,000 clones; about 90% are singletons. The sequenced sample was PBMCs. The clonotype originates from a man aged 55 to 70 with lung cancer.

The CDR3 nucleotides are TGTGCCAGCAGTCGAGACAGGGGCCGGACTGAAGCTTTCTTT. It codes for CASSRDRGRTEAFF. V is TRBV27 and J is TRBJ1-1, with 8 positions matching TRBD1. Germline V gives CDR1 MNHEY, CDR2 SMNVEV (reference sequence). V lost 5 bases, J lost 5 bases, and 7 bases stayed unmatched. The CDR3 has 14 amino acids.